The following is a TCR beta chain sequence with its context. Its antigen is unidentified. This sample was included in a study of T cells in narcolepsy. Turning to the study itself: Patients with NT1 or NT2 and healthy control donors were enrolled.

The study's findings and limits: Autoreactive clonotypes reportedly recurred in blood of same and different patients, not controls. Same-patient CSF and blood CD4+ T cell clonotypes included HCRT-specific and TRIB2-specific autoreactive ones.

Data came from immunoSEQ multiplex PCR; TCRdb stores just in-frame clones and leaves some out. Counted here are roughly 34,000 clones, 84% occurring once; the ten biggest clones make up about 1.3%. The germline CDR1 and CDR2 sequences are SGHTA and FQGNSA. This CDR3 has 14 residues. Trimming took 5 bases from V and 7 from J; bases not matched to a gene: 7. The material sequenced was CD45RA- memory CD4+ T cells from PBMCs. The chain recombines TRBV7-2 with TRBJ1-1; 10 bases agree with TRBD1. This TCR derives from a human donor with narcolepsy. The CDR3 nucleotides read TGTGCCAGCAGCCCCCGACAGGGGGCCGTTGAAGCTTTCTTT. Amino acid sequence: CASSPRQGAVEAFF.